The next 28 T cell receptor beta chains were all read from a single sample in a study of CD8 T cells in ankylosing spondylitis. Study-level results: A TCR beta motif made of roughly eight highly homologous variants seemed typical of ankylosing spondylitis blood.

What these receptors recognize is not known. TCRdb reprocessed the 5' RACE reads with MiXCR, giving one entry per CDR3 protein. The sample includes around 480,000 distinct CDR3 sequences, under 20% seen only once; the top ten take about 0.94%. The sequenced sample consisted of blood, either unsorted or a sorted T cell fraction (not recorded which). Receptors originate from a male donor with ankylosing spondylitis.

There are many counts of this clonotype. CDR3 sequence reads: CASSEGASNQPQHF. CDR3 sequence (DNA): TGTGCCAGCAGTGAGGGGGCAAGCAATCAGCCCCAGCATTTT. This sequence joins TRBV28 and TRBJ1-5, with 7 positions matching TRBD1. The CDR3 consists of 14 residues. Germline-derived CDR1 and CDR2 are MDHEN and SYDVKM. The V and J ends lost 5 bases and 1 base, in that order; junction bases with no gene match: 2.

Here the CDR3 DNA reads TGTGCCAGCCGTTTTCCGGGACAGGATTACGAGCAGTACTTC. It codes for CASRFPGQDYEQYF. This chain uses TRBV6-2 or TRBV6-3 with TRBJ2-7; 8 nucleotides align to TRBD1. The CDR3 extends over 14 amino acids. Germline CDR1 is MNHEY and CDR2 is SVGEGT. V lost 8 bases to trimming and J lost 4 bases; unmatched junction nucleotides: 10.

The DNA of the CDR3 is TGCGCCAGCAGCTTGGGCGCATTTTCAGGCGGAATTGAGCAGTTCTTC. Its protein product is CASSLGAFSGGIEQFF. The V gene is TRBV5-1, the J gene TRBJ2-1, with D uncertain. Deletions cut 0 bases from V and 9 bases from J, with 19 bases between. There are 16 residues in the CDR3. CDR1 SGHRS and CDR2 YFSETQ come from the germline V gene.

This clonotype was counted once. The V and J genes are TRBV12-3 or TRBV12-4 and TRBJ1-1, with D unresolved. The CDR3 contains 13 residues. V was cut by 6 bases and J by 6 bases, with 14 bases left in between. The CDR3 DNA sequence: TGTGCCAGCAGCCCCATCCGGCGCGCTGAAGCTTTCTTT. Protein sequence: CASSPIRRAEAFF.

At least ten counts were recorded for this clonotype. The V and J genes are TRBV12-3 or TRBV12-4 and TRBJ1-4; D is unclear. This CDR3 region has 14 residues. Trimming left V 3 bases short and J 1 base short, with 6 bases between. DNA for the CDR3: TGTGCCAGCAGTTTCTCTGTAACTAATGAAAAACTGTTTTTT. It is translated as CASSFSVTNEKLFF.

This clonotype has ten or more counts. This chain connects TRBV20-1 to TRBJ2-5; the D gene is possibly TRBD2 (7 bases). Germline assignment: CDR1 DFQATT and CDR2 SNEGSKA (reference sequence). V lost 3 bases and J 5 bases, leaving 13 bases between the germline ends. This CDR3 spans 13 amino acids. The CDR3 DNA follows: TGCAGTGCTAGCGGGGGGCTGGGGGAGACCCAGTACTTC. The encoded protein is CSASGGLGETQYF.

In nucleotides, the CDR3 is TGTGCCAGCAGCTTACGACCGGACAGAGATGGCTACACCTTC. Its translation is CASSLRPDRDGYTF. The gene calls are TRBV7-2 and TRBJ1-2; perhaps TRBD1 as D (6 bases). The CDR3 sequence is 14 residues long. The V gene lost 2 bases and the J gene lost 6 bases, with 13 bases spanning the gap. Germline V gene lookup returns CDR1 SGHTA and CDR2 FQGNSA. Filled out from reference TRBV7-2 and TRBJ1-2, the complete variable domain reads GAGVSQSPSNKVTEKGKDVELRCDPISGHTALYWYRQSLGQGLEFLIYFQGNSAPDKSGLPSDRFSAERTGGSVSTLTIQRTQQEDSAVYLCASSLRPDRDGYTFGSGTRLTVV.

J is TRBJ1-2 and V is TRBV7-8; D not certain. The CDR3 loop spans 14 amino acids. The ends were cut back, 3 bases at V and 2 bases at J, with 10 bases in the middle. Germline CDR1 reads SGHVS; CDR2 reads FQNEAQ. CDR3 DNA: TGTGCCAGCAGCTTGCAAACAACAAACTATGGCTACACCTTC. Protein product: CASSLQTTNYGYTF.

The chain combines TRBV4-1 with TRBJ1-3; no reliable D call. The length of the CDR3 is 16 residues. The V gene lost 1 base and the J gene lost 0 bases, with 10 bases spanning the gap. The germline gives CDR1 MGHRA, CDR2 YSYEKL. CDR3 amino acids: CASSQGTDISGNTIYF. In DNA, the CDR3 is TGCGCCAGCAGCCAAGGAACCGACATCTCTGGAAACACCATATATTTT.

The V call is TRBV6-5, the J call TRBJ2-7, with 9 bases lining up with TRBD1. V shed 0 bases and J 1 base; nucleotides not matched to a gene: 1. The CDR3 has 15 amino acids. The germline V gene has CDR1 MNHEY and CDR2 SVGAGI. The CDR3 reads CASSYSGQGSYEQYF. In nucleotides, the CDR3 is TGTGCCAGCAGTTACTCGGGACAGGGATCCTACGAGCAGTACTTC.

This clonotype has a count of ten or more. This chain connects TRBV12-3 or TRBV12-4 to TRBJ1-1, with a tentative D call TRBD1 (6 bases). The V end was cut by 5 bases, the J end by 7 bases, with 14 bases between. The CDR3 runs 13 residues. The CDR3 nucleotides are TGTGCCAGCAGTACAGGGAATCGGAATGAAGCTTTCTTT. Protein: CASSTGNRNEAFF.

At least ten counts were recorded for this clonotype. This sequence joins TRBV12-3 or TRBV12-4 and TRBJ1-3; 10 nucleotides agree with TRBD1. CDR3 length: 15 residues. V gave up 6 bases and J gave up 0 bases; unmatched junction bases: 2. The CDR3 is CASRGQGSSGNTIYF. In nucleotides, the CDR3 is TGTGCCAGCAGGGGACAGGGGAGCTCTGGAAACACCATATATTTT.

The rearrangement joins TRBV28 to TRBJ2-2; tentatively, D is TRBD1 (6 bases). V was cut by 8 bases and J by 3 bases, with 13 bases left in between. Germline lookup yields CDR1 MDHEN and CDR2 SYDVKM. This CDR3 contains 14 residues. CDR3 coding DNA: TGTGCCAGCTGCCGGGCAGGGGACACCGGGGAGCTGTTTTTT. Encoded protein: CASCRAGDTGELFF. The variable domain in full, with the rest retrieved from reference TRBV28 and TRBJ2-2, is DVKVTQSSRYLVKRTGEKVFLECVQDMDHENMFWYRQDPGLGLRLIYFSYDVKMKEKGDIPEGYSVSREKKERFSLILESASTNQTSMYLCASCRAGDTGELFFGEGSRLTVL.

This clonotype came up a few times. The J gene is TRBJ2-3, the V gene TRBV10-3, with D possibly matching TRBD2 (6 bases). In germline, CDR1 is ENHRY, CDR2 SYGVKD. The V end lost 8 bases, the J end lost 0 bases, and 12 bases lay between the germline ends. The CDR3 is made up of 14 amino acids. CDR3 sequence reads: CAIGQGGSTDTQYF. CDR3 coding DNA: TGTGCCATCGGGCAGGGAGGTAGCACAGATACGCAGTATTTT.

This clonotype was found a few times. V is TRBV6-2 or TRBV6-3 and J is TRBJ1-4; 8 bases are shared with TRBD1. J lost 11 bases, V lost 7 bases, and 9 bases had no gene match. CDR1 and CDR2 from the germline V gene are MNHEY and SVGEGT. The length of the CDR3 is 13 residues. CDR3 in amino acids: CASMDRDLRKLFF. DNA of the CDR3: TGTGCCAGCATGGACAGGGACCTGCGGAAACTGTTTTTT.

The rearrangement joins TRBV6-2 or TRBV6-3 to TRBJ2-1; TRBD1 might be the D (6 bases). This CDR3 has 12 amino acids. V dropped 6 bases and J dropped 15 bases, with 18 bases sitting between them. Per the germline V gene, CDR1 is MNHEY and CDR2 is SVGEGT. CDR3 DNA sequence: TGTGCCAGCAGCCAAAACTTGGGGGCGGCGTTCTTC. This gives the protein CASSQNLGAAFF.

The chain combines TRBV2 with TRBJ2-5; 9 nucleotides match TRBD2. The CDR3 sequence is 15 residues long. V was pared by 7 bases and J by 2 bases, with 8 bases of the junction left unmatched. Germline V gene sequence: CDR1 SNHLY, CDR2 FYNNEI. CDR3 residues: CASTRTSVGQETQYF. CDR3 DNA sequence: TGTGCCAGCACCCGGACTAGCGTGGGGCAAGAGACCCAGTACTTC.

The table lists this clonotype with a count of one. CDR3 nucleotides: TGCGCCAGCAGCCAAGCCGGGGGTGTTTACAATGAGCAGTTCTTC. Its translation: CASSQAGGVYNEQFF. This sequence joins TRBV4-1 and TRBJ2-1, with D possibly TRBD2 on 6 matching bases. Germline lookup yields CDR1 MGHRA and CDR2 YSYEKL. Trimming took off 1 base at V and 4 bases at J, with 11 bases between the two ends. The CDR3 runs to 15 residues.

The V call is TRBV29-1, the J call TRBJ2-3; D uncertain. V lost 5 bases and J 2 bases, leaving 5 bases between the germline ends. The germline gives CDR1 SQVTM, CDR2 ANQGSEA. The CDR3 covers 11 residues. DNA of the CDR3: TGCAGCGTTAGGGTCACAGATACGCAGTATTTT. It encodes CSVRVTDTQYF.

The chain links TRBV12-3 or TRBV12-4 to TRBJ2-3; D may be TRBD1 (5 bases). There are 14 residues in the CDR3. V was clipped by 3 bases and J by 3 bases, with 10 bases between them. The CDR3 is CASSFWKGTDTQYF. In DNA, the CDR3 is TGTGCCAGCAGTTTCTGGAAGGGGACAGATACGCAGTATTTT.

There are a few counts of this clonotype. The V and J genes are TRBV20-1 and TRBJ2-1; 11 positions match TRBD1. CDR1 DFQATT and CDR2 SNEGSKA come from the germline V gene (reference sequence). The CDR3 has 14 amino acids. With 3 bases clipped from V and 8 bases from J, the junction kept 6 bases outside the gene matches. The CDR3 loop is CSASGDRGTDEQFF. Written as DNA, the CDR3 is TGCAGTGCTAGTGGGGACAGGGGGACGGATGAGCAGTTCTTC.

This chain links TRBV7-8 with TRBJ1-4; no definite D call. V was cut by 5 bases and J by 0 bases, with 10 bases left in between. The germline gives CDR1 SGHVS, CDR2 FQNEAQ. CDR3 size: 15 residues. Written as DNA, the CDR3 is TGTGCCAGCAGCACCTACGGCGCAACTAATGAAAAACTGTTTTTT. Protein sequence: CASSTYGATNEKLFF.

The rearrangement uses TRBV30 and TRBJ1-5, with 7 bases matching TRBD1. The CDR3 is 14 amino acids. J gave up 3 bases and V 2 bases, and 4 bases lay outside the gene matches. Germline loops: CDR1 GTSNPN, CDR2 SVGIG (reference sequence). CDR3 residues: CAWSRGQHNQPQHF. The CDR3 nucleotides read TGTGCCTGGAGTAGGGGACAGCACAATCAGCCCCAGCATTTT.

V and J are TRBV7-3 and TRBJ1-1, with D possibly TRBD1 on 5 matching bases. CDR3 length: 14 amino acids. With 1 base removed from V and 1 base from J, the gap between germline ends came to 7 bases. Looked up from germline, CDR1 is SGHTA and CDR2 is FQGTGA. The CDR3 loop reads CASSLRGKNTEAFF. The DNA for the CDR3 is TGTGCCAGCAGCTTAAGGGGCAAGAACACTGAAGCTTTCTTT.

This clonotype was detected only a few times. The gene calls are TRBV28 and TRBJ1-5; weak D call: TRBD1 (6 bases). The V gene lost 6 bases and the J gene lost 5 bases, with 23 bases spanning the gap. Germline V lookup: CDR1 MDHEN, CDR2 SYDVKM. The CDR3 has 17 amino acids. The CDR3 is CASSQGGAGEDYQPQHF. The CDR3 DNA reads TGTGCCAGCAGCCAGGGTGGGGCAGGGGAGGACTATCAGCCCCAGCATTTT.

This clonotype came up many times. The chain couples TRBV7-9 to TRBJ1-1; perhaps TRBD1 as D (5 bases). Trimming removed 3 bases at V and 5 bases at J, with 10 bases between. Germline CDR1 is SEHNR and CDR2 is FQNEAQ (reference sequence). The CDR3 sequence is 13 residues long. The CDR3 DNA reads TGTGCCAGCAGCTTTCAAGGGGTTACTGAAGCTTTCTTT. Translating it yields CASSFQGVTEAFF. The complete variable domain, with remaining parts taken from reference TRBV7-9 and TRBJ1-1, reads DTGVSQNPRHKITKRGQNVTFRCDPISEHNRLYWYRQTLGQGPEFLTYFQNEAQLEKSRLLSDRFSAERPKGSFSTLEIQRTEQGDSAMYLCASSFQGVTEAFFGQGTRLTVV.

The J gene is TRBJ1-1, the V gene TRBV20-1, with D possibly matching TRBD1 (5 bases). This CDR3 is 12 amino acids long. CDR1 and CDR2 (germline): DFQATT, SNEGSKA (reference sequence). The germline V and J ends were trimmed by 5 bases and 8 bases, with 15 bases remaining between them. CDR3 sequence: CSASTGVREAFF. Here the CDR3 DNA reads TGCAGTGCTTCAACAGGTGTACGCGAAGCTTTCTTT.

The sample holds a few counts of this clonotype. CDR3 amino acids: CASSVVGGEGNTIYF. In DNA form, the CDR3 reads TGTGCCAGCAGCGTAGTGGGGGGTGAAGGAAACACCATATATTTT. This rearrangement joins TRBV9 to TRBJ1-3; D is possibly TRBD1 (5 bases). From germline, CDR1 is SGDLS and CDR2 YYNGEE. V was trimmed by 0 bases and J by 4 bases, leaving 11 bases between them. This CDR3 region has 15 residues.